This entry lists 6 T cell receptor delta chains sequenced from one sample in a study of Vδ1+ human thymocytes. The study's findings and limits: In the thymus, TRG and TRD repertoires looked highly polyclonal with Gaussian CDR3 lengths.

Antigen specificity for these receptors is unknown. Sequences come from RNA converted to cDNA by reverse transcription. Multiplex PCR used pooled V-gene forward primers and a constant-region reverse primer to amplify CDR3s. TCRdb redid the clone calls on the multiplex PCR reads with CATT. The table lists about 73,000 delta-chain clones, roughly a third of them singletons. The sequenced material came from Vdelta1+ gamma-delta thymocytes from the thymus. Subset here: FACS-sorted CD3+ TCRalphabeta- TCRVdelta1+ TCRVdelta2- thymocytes. These receptor sequences come from a boy in the first two years of life who had congenital heart surgery.

The chain recombines TRDV1 with TRDJ1; the match to TRDD3 covers 11 bases. Germline-derived CDR1 and CDR2 are TSWWSYY and QGS. The CDR3 is made up of 23 amino acids. Germline trimming cut 0 bases from V and 2 bases from J; bases unmatched to any gene: 23. In nucleotides, the CDR3 is TGTGCTCTTGGGGAACTGGCCCCACGGGAGGCTGGGGGATACAGAGGTAGAACCGATAAACTCATCTTT. This codes for CALGELAPREAGGYRGRTDKLIF.

Only a few counts were recorded for this clone. The chain uses TRDV1 and TRDJ1; 13 bases align to TRDD3. V trimming: 2 bases; J trimming: 0 bases; junction bases outside the gene matches: 21. Germline values: CDR1 TSWWSYY, CDR2 QGS. CDR3 length: 23 residues. DNA of the CDR3: TGTGCTCTTGGGGAATCGAGCAAGGTGCTCTCGACTGGGGGATACGTGTACACCGATAAACTCATCTTT. It codes for CALGESSKVLSTGGYVYTDKLIF.

Turning to this clone: Additional DNA sequences in this sample encode the identical CDR3. The chain joins TRDV1 to TRDJ1; 9 bases are shared with TRDD3. J gave up 4 bases and V 4 bases, and 13 bases lay outside the gene matches. Germline assignment: CDR1 TSWWSYY and CDR2 QGS. This CDR3 region has 17 residues. Here the CDR3 reads CALGGPTGGTEGDKLIF. CDR3 nucleotides: TGTGCTCTTGGGGGTCCAACTGGGGGAACAGAGGGCGATAAACTCATCTTT.

This chain joins TRDV1 and TRDJ1; 10 nucleotides align to TRDD3. The germline CDR1 and CDR2 sequences are TSWWSYY and QGS. CDR3 length: 21 residues. Trimming took 0 bases from V and 0 from J; bases not matched to a gene: 16. Here the CDR3 reads CALGELLVTTGGSFYTDKLIF. CDR3 DNA: TGTGCTCTTGGGGAACTCCTAGTTACTACTGGGGGATCTTTTTACACCGATAAACTCATCTTT.

The rearrangement links TRDV1 to TRDJ1, with 8 bases fitting TRDD3. Germline CDR1 is TSWWSYY and CDR2 is QGS. V was clipped by 4 bases and J by 0 bases; unmatched bases: 37. This CDR3 contains 26 residues. The CDR3 spells CALGAPGLPRSGGPGKRETYTDKLIF. In DNA form, the CDR3 reads TGTGCTCTTGGGGCACCTGGCCTTCCGCGTTCTGGGGGACCCGGGAAAAGGGAGACCTACACCGATAAACTCATCTTT.

The chain uses TRDV1 and TRDJ1, with a possible D match to TRDD3 (5 bases). The CDR3 is made up of 23 amino acids. CDR1 TSWWSYY and CDR2 QGS come from the germline V gene. With 4 bases removed from V and 1 base from J, the gap between germline ends came to 37 bases. CDR3 residues: CALGALGRKVMEGTKLRTDKLIF. The DNA of the CDR3 is TGTGCTCTTGGGGCTCTCGGCCGGAAAGTCATGGAGGGGACCAAACTACGCACCGATAAACTCATCTTT.